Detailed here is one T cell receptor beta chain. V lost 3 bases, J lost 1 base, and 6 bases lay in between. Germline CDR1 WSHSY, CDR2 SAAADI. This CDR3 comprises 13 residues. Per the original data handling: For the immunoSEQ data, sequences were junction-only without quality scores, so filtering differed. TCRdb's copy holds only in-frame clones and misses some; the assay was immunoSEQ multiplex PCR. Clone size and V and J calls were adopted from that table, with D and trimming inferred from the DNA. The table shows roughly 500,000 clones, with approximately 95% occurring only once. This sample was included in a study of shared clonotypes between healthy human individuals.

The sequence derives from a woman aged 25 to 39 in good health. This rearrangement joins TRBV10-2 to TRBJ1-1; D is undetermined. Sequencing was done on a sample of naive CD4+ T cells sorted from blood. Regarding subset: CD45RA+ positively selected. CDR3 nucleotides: TGCGCCAGCAGTGATACAGCGAACACTGAAGCTTTCTTT. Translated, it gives CASSDTANTEAFF.